This T cell receptor beta chain came from a study of control samples from healthy donors and cancer patients. Some clones are missing from TCRdb's copy, which holds only in-frame ones; the method was immunoSEQ multiplex PCR. Of about 120,000 clones in the sample, more than 70% are singletons; the top ten hold 3.4%. The TCR was taken from a man aged 40-55 years in good health. Sequenced input: blood.

CDR3 loop: CASSEDRRGYGYTF. CDR3 bases: TGTGCCAGCAGTGAGGACAGGAGGGGCTATGGCTACACCTTC. The chain recombines TRBV6-1 with TRBJ1-2; 7 nucleotides line up with TRBD1. Germline trimming cut 3 bases from V and 4 bases from J; bases unmatched to any gene: 5. The CDR3 loop spans 14 amino acids. Per the germline V gene, CDR1 is MNHNS and CDR2 is SASEGT.